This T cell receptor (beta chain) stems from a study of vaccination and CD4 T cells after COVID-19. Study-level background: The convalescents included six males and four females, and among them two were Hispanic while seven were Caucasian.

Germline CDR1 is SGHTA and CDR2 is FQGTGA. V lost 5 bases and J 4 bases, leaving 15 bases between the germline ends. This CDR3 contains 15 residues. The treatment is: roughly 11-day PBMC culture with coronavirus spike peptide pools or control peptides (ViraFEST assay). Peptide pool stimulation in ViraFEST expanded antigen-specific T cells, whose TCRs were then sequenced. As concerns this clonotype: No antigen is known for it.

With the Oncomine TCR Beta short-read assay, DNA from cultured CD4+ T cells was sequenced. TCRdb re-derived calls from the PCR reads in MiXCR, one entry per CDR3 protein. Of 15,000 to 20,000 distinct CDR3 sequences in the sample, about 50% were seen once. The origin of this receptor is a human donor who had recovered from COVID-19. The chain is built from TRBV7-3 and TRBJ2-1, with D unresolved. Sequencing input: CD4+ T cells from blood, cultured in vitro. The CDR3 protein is CASSPASSLYNEQFF. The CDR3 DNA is TGTGCCAGCAGCCCAGCTTCCTCCCTTTACAATGAGCAGTTCTTC.